This T cell receptor beta chain was captured in a study of CD8 T cells in ankylosing spondylitis. This clonotype was observed a few times. Its antigen remains unknown. Study observations and caveats: Reported data indicate significant enrichment of disease-linked clones within matched ankylosing spondylitis synovial fluid.

Preparation of TCR beta libraries was done by quantitative 5'-RACE with molecular barcodes. Using its own MiXCR run on the 5' RACE reads, TCRdb lists one record per CDR3 protein. The table lists approximately 290,000 distinct CDR3 sequences, under 25% of them singletons. Sequenced: blood, either unsorted or a sorted T cell fraction (not recorded which). The receptor's source is a female donor with ankylosing spondylitis or in good health (not recorded which).

CDR3 amino acids: CASSFSLAGGGQETQYF. Written as DNA, the CDR3 is TGTGCCAGCAGCTTCAGTTTGGCCGGAGGGGGACAAGAGACCCAGTACTTC. This chain joins TRBV7-8 and TRBJ2-5, with D perhaps TRBD1 or TRBD2 (6 bases each). V was pared by 3 bases and J by 2 bases, with 19 bases between. The CDR3 loop spans 17 amino acids. Germline values: CDR1 SGHVS, CDR2 FQNEAQ.